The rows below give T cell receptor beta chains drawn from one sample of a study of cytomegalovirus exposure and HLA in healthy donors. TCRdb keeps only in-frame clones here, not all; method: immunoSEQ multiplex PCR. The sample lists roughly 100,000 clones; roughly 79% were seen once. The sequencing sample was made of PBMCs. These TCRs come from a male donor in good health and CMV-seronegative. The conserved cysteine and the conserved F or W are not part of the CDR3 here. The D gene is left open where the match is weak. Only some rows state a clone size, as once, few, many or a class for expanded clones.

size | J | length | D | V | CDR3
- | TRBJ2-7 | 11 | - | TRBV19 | ASSIASPYEQY
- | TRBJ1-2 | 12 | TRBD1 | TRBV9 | ASSPTGSNYGYT
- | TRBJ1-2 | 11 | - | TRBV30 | AWRIGAGYGYT
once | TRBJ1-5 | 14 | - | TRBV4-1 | ASSQGTFNSNQPQH
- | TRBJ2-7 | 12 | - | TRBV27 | ASKETGYSNEQY
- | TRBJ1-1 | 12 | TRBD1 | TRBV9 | ASSAHRDRAEAF
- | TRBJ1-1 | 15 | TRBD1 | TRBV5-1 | ASSSLPPTGGNTEAF
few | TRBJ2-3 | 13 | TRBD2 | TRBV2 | ASTKGLAGRDTQY
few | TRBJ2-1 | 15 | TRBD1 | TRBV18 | ASSPPGQLISYNEQF
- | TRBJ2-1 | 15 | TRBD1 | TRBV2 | ASSPALLQGASNEQF
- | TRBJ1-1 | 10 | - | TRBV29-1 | SGVTRGTEAF
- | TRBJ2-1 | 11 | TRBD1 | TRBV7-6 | ASSSGQGNEQF
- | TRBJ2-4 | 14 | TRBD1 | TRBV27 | ASSLYGTGIANIQY
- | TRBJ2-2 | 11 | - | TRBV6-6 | ASSYRDTGELF
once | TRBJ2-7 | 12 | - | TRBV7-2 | ASSWRADSYEQY
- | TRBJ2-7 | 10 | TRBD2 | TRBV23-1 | ASRGRAYEQY
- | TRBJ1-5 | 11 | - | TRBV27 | ASSLYHNQPQH
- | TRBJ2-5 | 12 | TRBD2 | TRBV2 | ASSDPSGEETQY
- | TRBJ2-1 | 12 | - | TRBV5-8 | ASSLRDTYNEQF
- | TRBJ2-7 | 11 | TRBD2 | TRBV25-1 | ASRAGGDHEQY
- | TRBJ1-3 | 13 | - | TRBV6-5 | ATRRSSFSGNTIY
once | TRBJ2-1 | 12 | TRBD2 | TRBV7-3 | ASSFSSGNNEQF
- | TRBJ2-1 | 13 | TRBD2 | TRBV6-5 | ASSKGLADYNEQF
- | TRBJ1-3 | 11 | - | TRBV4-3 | ASSSGSGNTIY